This T cell receptor beta chain derives from a study of blood T cell repertoires in COVID-19. Study at large: COVID-19 samples from acute and convalescent phases originated in the United States, Italy and Spain. Nucleic acid was either cDNA or gDNA, and it came from T cells, B-cell-depleted T cells, or PBMCs.

Germline V CDR1 and CDR2: LNHDA, SQIVND (reference sequence). The J segment lost 0 bases and the V segment lost 1 base, leaving 9 bases of the junction unmatched. The CDR3 runs to 18 residues. This clone was seen only once. Per the original methods: Counts of nucleated cells, estimated from reference gene primer amplification, were obtained. Sequencing used immunoSEQ multiplex PCR; TCRdb keeps in-frame clones, though not all of them. From that table come the V and J calls and clone size; the DNA was used to work out D and trimming. The repertoire holds about 200,000 clones, with about nine tenths as singletons.

The receptor was derived from an elderly man with acute or convalescent COVID-19. V and J are TRBV19 and TRBJ2-1; 7 nucleotides match TRBD1. Sequencing was performed on peripheral blood. This CDR3 is CASSIVHQTGASYNEQFF. The CDR3 nucleotides read TGTGCCAGTAGTATAGTTCATCAAACAGGGGCCTCCTACAATGAGCAGTTCTTC.